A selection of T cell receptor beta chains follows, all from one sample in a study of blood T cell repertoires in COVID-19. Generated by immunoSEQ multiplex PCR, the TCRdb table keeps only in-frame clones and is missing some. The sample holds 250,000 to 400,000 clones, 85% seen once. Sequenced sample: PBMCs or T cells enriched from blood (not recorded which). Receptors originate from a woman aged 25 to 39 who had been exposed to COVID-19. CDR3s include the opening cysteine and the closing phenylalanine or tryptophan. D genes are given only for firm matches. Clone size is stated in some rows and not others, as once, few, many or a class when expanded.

DNA: TGTGCCACCAGCAGATCCCAGATGAACACTGAAGCTTTCTTT
CDR3: CATSRSQMNTEAFF
V: TRBV15
size: NA
D: NA
J: TRBJ1-1

DNA: TGTGCCAGCAGCGTAGACAGGGGGCGCACTGAAGCTTTCTTT
CDR3: CASSVDRGRTEAFF
V: TRBV9
size: NA
D: TRBD1
J: TRBJ1-1

DNA: TGTGCCAGCCCCTACAGGGGCTCCTACAATGAGCAGTTCTTC
CDR3: CASPYRGSYNEQFF
V: TRBV5-8
size: once
D: TRBD1
J: TRBJ2-1

DNA: TGTGCCAGCAGCCAAGATAGTACAGCCCTTAATGAAAAACTGTTTTTT
CDR3: CASSQDSTALNEKLFF
V: TRBV14
size: NA
D: NA
J: TRBJ1-4

DNA: TGTGCCATCAGTGTACAGGAGCGCTATGGCTACACCTTC
CDR3: CAISVQERYGYTF
V: TRBV10-3
size: NA
D: NA
J: TRBJ1-2

DNA: TGCGCCAGCAGCCTCCGGACAGGGGCGAATACAAATTCACCCCTCCACTTT
CDR3: CASSLRTGANTNSPLHF
V: TRBV4-1
size: NA
D: TRBD1
J: TRBJ1-6

DNA: TGTGCCAGAAGCTTCAACGTATTTCCTTCGGGTGAGCAGTTCTTC
CDR3: CARSFNVFPSGEQFF
V: TRBV5-3
size: NA
D: NA
J: TRBJ2-1

DNA: TGTGCCACCAGTGACCGGACAGGGGGCTCCTACGAGCAGTACTTC
CDR3: CATSDRTGGSYEQYF
V: TRBV24-1
size: NA
D: TRBD1
J: TRBJ2-7

DNA: TGTGCCAGCAGTCGGAGACGAACTGGAAACACCATATATTTT
CDR3: CASSRRRTGNTIYF
V: TRBV28
size: NA
D: NA
J: TRBJ1-3

DNA: TGCGCCAGCAAAAGGGACTTGGAGACCCAGTACTTC
CDR3: CASKRDLETQYF
V: TRBV23-1
size: NA
D: NA
J: TRBJ2-5

DNA: TGTGCCAGCAGCCCAGGACAGGGGGGCACTGAAGCTTTCTTT
CDR3: CASSPGQGGTEAFF
V: TRBV7-2
size: NA
D: TRBD1
J: TRBJ1-1

DNA: TGTGCCATCTTTCGTCGGGAACTGAGGTACAATGAGCAGTTCTTC
CDR3: CAIFRRELRYNEQFF
V: TRBV30
size: NA
D: NA
J: TRBJ2-1

DNA: TGCAGTGCTAGACGGAGGGGCTACACCTTC
CDR3: CSARRRGYTF
V: TRBV20-1
size: NA
D: NA
J: TRBJ1-2

DNA: TGTGCCAGCAGTTACTCGCCGACTAGAGTCAATGAGCAGTTCTTC
CDR3: CASSYSPTRVNEQFF
V: TRBV6-5
size: NA
D: NA
J: TRBJ2-1

DNA: TGTGCCAGCAGCCCCCAAGACAGGTCTTCTAGCACAGATACGCAGTATTTT
CDR3: CASSPQDRSSSTDTQYF
V: TRBV4-2
size: NA
D: NA
J: TRBJ2-3

DNA: TGTGCCACCAGTGATTTTGGGACAGCCAGCTATGGCTACACCTTC
CDR3: CATSDFGTASYGYTF
V: TRBV24-1
size: NA
D: TRBD1
J: TRBJ1-2

DNA: TGTGCCGAAGCAGGATCCGGGGCCAACGTCCTGACTTTC
CDR3: CAEAGSGANVLTF
V: TRBV6-6
size: NA
D: NA
J: TRBJ2-6

DNA: TGTGCCAGCTCCAGACAGGGTGGGAATGAAAAACTGTTTTTT
CDR3: CASSRQGGNEKLFF
V: TRBV6-5
size: NA
D: TRBD1
J: TRBJ1-4

DNA: TGTGCCAGTTCAGGGACTGCGGATCAGCCCCAGCATTTT
CDR3: CASSGTADQPQHF
V: TRBV19
size: few
D: NA
J: TRBJ1-5

DNA: TGTGCCAGCAGCTCGGGACAGGGGGCCTACGAGCAGTACTTC
CDR3: CASSSGQGAYEQYF
V: TRBV7-3
size: NA
D: TRBD1
J: TRBJ2-7

DNA: TGTGCCAGCAGCTTAACGGGCAGATTATGGGATACGCAGTATTTT
CDR3: CASSLTGRLWDTQYF
V: TRBV7-3
size: NA
D: NA
J: TRBJ2-3

DNA: TGTGCCAGCGACGACGGGACAGATACGCAGTATTTT
CDR3: CASDDGTDTQYF
V: TRBV7-9
size: NA
D: NA
J: TRBJ2-3

DNA: TGTGCCAGCAGCTCCGGTATCGGGGGGCTCGAGCAGTACTTC
CDR3: CASSSGIGGLEQYF
V: TRBV11-2
size: NA
D: NA
J: TRBJ2-7

DNA: TGTGCCACCAGTGACGTCATGAGCTCCGAGCAGTACTTC
CDR3: CATSDVMSSEQYF
V: TRBV24-1
size: NA
D: NA
J: TRBJ2-7

DNA: TGCGCCAGCAGCCGGGAGACAGGGAGGTACGACGAGCAGTACTTC
CDR3: CASSRETGRYDEQYF
V: TRBV4-1
size: NA
D: NA
J: TRBJ2-7

DNA: TGCGCCAGCGGTAGAACGACAGCCCCTTCCAGCACAGATACGCAGTATTTT
CDR3: CASGRTTAPSSTDTQYF
V: TRBV10-2
size: NA
D: NA
J: TRBJ2-3

DNA: TGTGCCAGCAGCTTGGGAAATCCGGGGGGCACTGAAGCTTTCTTT
CDR3: CASSLGNPGGTEAFF
V: TRBV5-4
size: NA
D: NA
J: TRBJ1-1

DNA: TGTGCCAGCACCCTACTAGCGGGGCCCAATGAGCAGTTCTTC
CDR3: CASTLLAGPNEQFF
V: TRBV28
size: NA
D: TRBD2
J: TRBJ2-1

DNA: TGCGCCAGCAGCCCTCGACAGGGAGTCTCCTACGAGCAGTACTTC
CDR3: CASSPRQGVSYEQYF
V: TRBV4-3
size: NA
D: TRBD1
J: TRBJ2-7

DNA: TGTGCCAGCAGCTTCCCCAATGTAGATAACACCTTC
CDR3: CASSFPNVDNTF
V: TRBV7-2
size: NA
D: NA
J: TRBJ1-2

DNA: TGTGCCAGCAGTTATAAGGCCGCCGGGTACGAGCAGTACTTC
CDR3: CASSYKAAGYEQYF
V: TRBV6-2/TRBV6-3
size: NA
D: NA
J: TRBJ2-7

DNA: TGCGCCAGCACCCTTGACAGGGGTAATGAGCAGTTCTTC
CDR3: CASTLDRGNEQFF
V: TRBV5-1
size: NA
D: TRBD1
J: TRBJ2-1

DNA: TGTGCCAGCAGCCAAGCACGCCTAGCTTACACCGGGGAGCTGTTTTTT
CDR3: CASSQARLAYTGELFF
V: TRBV3-1/TRBV3-2
size: NA
D: NA
J: TRBJ2-2

DNA: TGTGCCAGCAGCGCCTATGAAGAGAGAGATACGCAGTATTTT
CDR3: CASSAYEERDTQYF
V: TRBV14
size: NA
D: NA
J: TRBJ2-3

DNA: TGTGCCAGCAGCTTAGGAGGGTTTCAGACAGATACGCAGTATTTT
CDR3: CASSLGGFQTDTQYF
V: TRBV7-9
size: once
D: NA
J: TRBJ2-3

DNA: TGTGCCAGTCCGACCCGGGACAGAAGAAGTTCACCCCTCCACTTT
CDR3: CASPTRDRRSSPLHF
V: TRBV21-1
size: NA
D: NA
J: TRBJ1-6

DNA: TGCAGCGTTCTCGAACAGGGCAGCACCGGGGAGCTGTTTTTT
CDR3: CSVLEQGSTGELFF
V: TRBV29-1
size: NA
D: NA
J: TRBJ2-2

DNA: TGTGCCAGCACCCCTCAGCCTCTCCGGGTCCTTAATGGCTACACCTTC
CDR3: CASTPQPLRVLNGYTF
V: TRBV5-6
size: NA
D: NA
J: TRBJ1-2

DNA: TGTGCCAGTAGTACCTCAAAAACAGGGGGTTACAATCAGCCCCAGCATTTT
CDR3: CASSTSKTGGYNQPQHF
V: TRBV19
size: NA
D: TRBD1
J: TRBJ1-5

DNA: TGCGCCAGCAGCTTAGAGGGCGACTATGGCTACACCTTC
CDR3: CASSLEGDYGYTF
V: TRBV5-1
size: NA
D: NA
J: TRBJ1-2

DNA: TGTGCCAGCAGCGTAGCGGGACAGGGGTCCGCCACAGATACGCAGTATTTT
CDR3: CASSVAGQGSATDTQYF
V: TRBV9
size: NA
D: TRBD1
J: TRBJ2-3

DNA: TGTGCCAGCAGCGTAGACAGGGTAGGAGAGCAGTACTTC
CDR3: CASSVDRVGEQYF
V: TRBV7-2
size: NA
D: TRBD1
J: TRBJ2-7

DNA: TGTGCCAGCCATGAAAGGGACTCCCTAGTCCCAGATACGCAGTATTTT
CDR3: CASHERDSLVPDTQYF
V: TRBV27
size: NA
D: NA
J: TRBJ2-3

DNA: TGCGCCAGCAGCCAGGGGACAGGGGATTTTAGGGGCTACACCTTC
CDR3: CASSQGTGDFRGYTF
V: TRBV4-1
size: NA
D: TRBD1
J: TRBJ1-2

DNA: TGCGCCAGCAGTGAGTCCGGGGAGAATCAGCCCCAGCATTTT
CDR3: CASSESGENQPQHF
V: TRBV10-2
size: NA
D: NA
J: TRBJ1-5

DNA: TGCGCCAGCAGCCCAGGACAGGGGGCTTCTAATGAAAAACTGTTTTTT
CDR3: CASSPGQGASNEKLFF
V: TRBV5-1
size: NA
D: TRBD1
J: TRBJ1-4

DNA: TGTGCCAGCAGCCCCCGGACTAGTGGGGAGACCCAGTACTTC
CDR3: CASSPRTSGETQYF
V: TRBV7-2
size: NA
D: TRBD2
J: TRBJ2-5